The 5 T cell receptor beta chains in this list originate from one sample, sequenced in a study of blood T cells in healthy people across ages. Primed by a sample-barcoded 5' primer and a J-beta primer mix, a second PCR proceeded for about 6 to 11 cycles. Via MiXCR, TCRdb re-called the 5' RACE reads, giving one row per CDR3 protein. This table has 850,000 to 1,000,000 distinct CDR3 sequences, about 51% appearing once. Sequenced material: blood. The receptors were sampled from a woman aged 60 to 75 in good health.

The chain joins TRBV5-1 to TRBJ1-1, with a tentative D call TRBD1 (6 bases). Germline CDR1 reads SGHRS; CDR2 reads YFSETQ. V lost 0 bases and J lost 5, with 14 bases in between. The CDR3 totals 15 residues. CDR3 sequence: CASSLAKGGGTEAFF. CDR3 bases: TGCGCCAGCAGCTTGGCAAAGGGAGGGGGGACTGAAGCTTTCTTT.

This clonotype has at least ten counts. The chain employs TRBV27 and TRBJ2-5; 12 bases match TRBD2. Germline CDR1 reads MNHEY; CDR2 reads SMNVEV (reference sequence). J lost 0 bases, V lost 5 bases, and 4 bases had no gene match. The CDR3 covers 16 residues. In nucleotides, the CDR3 is TGTGCCAGCAGTAGAGGACTAGCGGGGAACCAAGAGACCCAGTACTTC. Its protein is CASSRGLAGNQETQYF.

The chain carries TRBV7-2 and TRBJ1-2; possible D gene TRBD1, 6 bases. In germline, CDR1 is SGHTA, CDR2 FQGNSA. V lost 4 bases, J lost 8 bases, and 17 bases lay in between. The CDR3 runs to 14 residues. This CDR3 is CASSSLGAGGGYTF. The CDR3 nucleotides read TGTGCCAGCAGCTCCCTGGGGGCGGGAGGCGGCTACACCTTC.

V gene TRBV6-1 combines with J gene TRBJ1-4; D gene uncertain. Germline values: CDR1 MNHNS, CDR2 SASEGT. The CDR3 length is 14 residues. V was clipped by 7 bases and J by 0 bases, with 9 bases between them. CDR3 bases: TGTGCCAGCATATTCGGAGCAACTAATGAAAAACTGTTTTTT. Protein sequence: CASIFGATNEKLFF.

The CDR3 reads CASSQGSGGADTQYF. The DNA of the CDR3 is TGCGCCAGCAGCCAAGGGAGCGGGGGGGCAGATACGCAGTATTTT. The V gene is TRBV4-1, the J gene TRBJ2-3, with TRBD2 matching over 10 bases. Germline CDR1 is MGHRA and CDR2 is YSYEKL. The CDR3 loop spans 15 amino acids. J lost 4 bases, V lost 1 base, and 2 bases had no gene match.